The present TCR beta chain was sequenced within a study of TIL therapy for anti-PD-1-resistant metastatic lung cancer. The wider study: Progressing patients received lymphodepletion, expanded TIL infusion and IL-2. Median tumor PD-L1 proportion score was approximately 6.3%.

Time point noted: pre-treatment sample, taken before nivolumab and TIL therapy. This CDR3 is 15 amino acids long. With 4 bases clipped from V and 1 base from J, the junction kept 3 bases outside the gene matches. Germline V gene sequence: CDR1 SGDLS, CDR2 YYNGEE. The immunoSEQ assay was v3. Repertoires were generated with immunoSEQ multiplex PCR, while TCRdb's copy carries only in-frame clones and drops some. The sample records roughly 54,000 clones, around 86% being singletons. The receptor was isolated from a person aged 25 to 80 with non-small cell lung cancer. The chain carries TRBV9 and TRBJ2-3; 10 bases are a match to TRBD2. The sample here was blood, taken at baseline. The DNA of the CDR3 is TGTGCCAGCAGCCTCGGACTAGCGGGCACAGATACGCAGTATTTT. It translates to CASSLGLAGTDTQYF.